This note documents a single T cell receptor (beta chain) sequence. This sample is drawn from a study of blood T cell repertoires in COVID-19. The wider study: The cDNA or gDNA used as material had been derived from T cells, B-cell-depleted T cells, or PBMCs.

The CDR3 loop spans 13 amino acids. Germline CDR1 reads SGDLS; CDR2 reads YYNGEE. V dropped 4 bases and J dropped 8 bases, with 15 bases sitting between them. TCRdb's copy holds only in-frame clones and misses some; the assay was immunoSEQ multiplex PCR. The table includes over 150,000 clones, around four fifths detected once. The chain employs TRBV9 and TRBJ1-2; TRBD1 might be the D (5 bases). Sequenced input: peripheral blood. The TCR comes from an older woman with acute or convalescent COVID-19. This chain's CDR3 is CASSFTSGNGYTF. Written as DNA, the CDR3 is TGTGCCAGCAGCTTCACCTCAGGGAACGGCTACACCTTC.